This T cell receptor beta chain is drawn from a study of Graves' ophthalmopathy and Graves' hyperthyroidism. The trim removed 6 bases at V and 5 bases at J, leaving 18 bases unmatched. The CDR3 runs to 17 residues. CDR1 is MNHEY, CDR2 SVGAGI, per germline. This clonotype was recorded at least ten times. TCR beta CDR3 amplification used RNA transcripts. The first-round RT-PCR employed HTBI primers together with the Qiagen OneStep RT-PCR kit. A multiplex PCR was then performed as the second round. A single record per CDR3 protein comes from TCRdb applying MiXCR to the multiplex PCR reads. The sample lists under 60,000 distinct CDR3 sequences, about half occurring once.

The sample comprised peripheral blood. The rearrangement joins TRBV6-5 to TRBJ2-5, with 7 bases aligning to TRBD1. The source is an adult woman with Graves' ophthalmopathy. The CDR3: CASRKNRGLRLRETQYF. The DNA for the CDR3 is TGTGCCAGCAGGAAAAACAGGGGATTGAGGCTGAGGGAGACCCAGTACTTC.